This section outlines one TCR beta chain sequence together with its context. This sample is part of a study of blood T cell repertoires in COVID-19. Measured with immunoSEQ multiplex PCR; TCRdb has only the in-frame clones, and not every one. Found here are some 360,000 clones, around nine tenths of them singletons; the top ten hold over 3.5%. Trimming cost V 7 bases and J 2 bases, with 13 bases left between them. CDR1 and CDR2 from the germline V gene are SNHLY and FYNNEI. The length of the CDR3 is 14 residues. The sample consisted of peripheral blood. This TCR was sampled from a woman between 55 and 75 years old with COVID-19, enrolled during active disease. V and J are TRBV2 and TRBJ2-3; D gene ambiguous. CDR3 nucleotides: TGTGCCAGCAAGTCTGGCAAAAACACAGATACGCAGTATTTT. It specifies CASKSGKNTDTQYF.